A selection of T cell receptor beta chains follows, all from one sample in a study of CD8+ T cells in alopecia areata. Clones were sequenced by immunoSEQ multiplex PCR, and TCRdb holds only the in-frame ones, with some missing. The table includes about 140,000 clones, about half detected once. The source was CD4+ T cells sorted from blood, collected at week 0. These receptors all come from a human donor with alopecia areata. Each CDR3 is given with its conserved first and last residue. A D gene is named only where the DNA matches it firmly. Clone size is stated in some rows and not others, as once, few, many or a class when expanded.

J gene: TRBJ2-5; V gene: TRBV7-9; clone size: -; D gene: -; CDR3 protein: CASSPWETQYF; CDR3 DNA: TGTGCCAGCAGCCCGTGGGAGACCCAGTACTTC
J gene: TRBJ2-7; V gene: TRBV18; clone size: -; D gene: -; CDR3 protein: CASSPSSPRGDEQYF; CDR3 DNA: TGTGCCAGCTCACCATCTTCCCCTCGAGGGGACGAGCAGTACTTC
J gene: TRBJ1-2; V gene: TRBV4-3; clone size: -; D gene: -; CDR3 protein: CASSQDIPSGYNYGYTF; CDR3 DNA: TGCGCCAGCAGCCAAGATATCCCCTCGGGTTACAACTATGGCTACACCTTC
J gene: TRBJ2-1; V gene: TRBV7-2; clone size: -; D gene: -; CDR3 protein: CASSPGGTVYNEQFF; CDR3 DNA: TGTGCCAGCAGCCCAGGTGGGACTGTCTACAATGAGCAGTTCTTC
J gene: TRBJ2-1; V gene: TRBV19; clone size: -; D gene: TRBD2; CDR3 protein: CASKVGLAAPLFF; CDR3 DNA: TGTGCCAGTAAGGTTGGACTAGCGGCTCCCCTCTTCTTC
J gene: TRBJ2-7; V gene: TRBV25-1; clone size: -; D gene: -; CDR3 protein: CASNNLNEQYF; CDR3 DNA: TGTGCCAGCAACAACCTGAACGAGCAGTACTTC
J gene: TRBJ2-3; V gene: TRBV5-1; clone size: -; D gene: -; CDR3 protein: CASSLGTSTDTQYF; CDR3 DNA: TGCGCCAGCAGCCTCGGGACAAGTACAGATACGCAGTATTTT
J gene: TRBJ2-2; V gene: TRBV25-1; clone size: few; D gene: -; CDR3 protein: CASSEDSYTGELFF; CDR3 DNA: TGTGCCAGCAGTGAAGATAGTTACACCGGGGAGCTGTTTTTT
J gene: TRBJ1-1; V gene: TRBV29-1; clone size: few; D gene: -; CDR3 protein: CSASGRVNTEAFF; CDR3 DNA: TGCAGCGCTTCGGGACGGGTGAACACTGAAGCTTTCTTT
J gene: TRBJ1-2; V gene: TRBV4-1; clone size: few; D gene: -; CDR3 protein: CASSQEGRGTFYGYTF; CDR3 DNA: TGCGCCAGCAGCCAAGAAGGCAGGGGAACGTTTTATGGCTACACCTTC
J gene: TRBJ2-5; V gene: TRBV4-2; clone size: few; D gene: TRBD1; CDR3 protein: CASSRNSGTGQETQYF; CDR3 DNA: TGTGCCAGCAGCCGGAACTCCGGGACAGGGCAAGAGACCCAGTACTTC
J gene: TRBJ2-3; V gene: TRBV4-2; clone size: -; D gene: TRBD2; CDR3 protein: CASSQEISGTSGSKVTQYF; CDR3 DNA: TGTGCCAGCAGCCAAGAGATTTCCGGGACTAGCGGGTCTAAAGTTACGCAGTATTTT
J gene: TRBJ2-2; V gene: TRBV29-1; clone size: few; D gene: TRBD2; CDR3 protein: CSVFPSGSITGELFF; CDR3 DNA: TGCAGCGTTTTCCCTAGCGGGAGCATCACCGGGGAGCTGTTTTTT
J gene: TRBJ2-1; V gene: TRBV15; clone size: few; D gene: -; CDR3 protein: CATSRDFGAQFF; CDR3 DNA: TGTGCCACCAGCAGAGATTTTGGGGCGCAGTTCTTC
J gene: TRBJ2-5; V gene: TRBV29-1; clone size: -; D gene: -; CDR3 protein: CSVDTGDGGETQYF; CDR3 DNA: TGCAGCGTTGATACGGGAGACGGTGGAGAGACCCAGTACTTC
J gene: TRBJ1-5; V gene: TRBV4-1; clone size: -; D gene: -; CDR3 protein: CASSQVVWSLYSNQPQHF; CDR3 DNA: TGCGCCAGCAGCCAAGTGGTCTGGAGCTTGTATAGCAATCAGCCCCAGCATTTT
J gene: TRBJ2-7; V gene: TRBV29-1; clone size: few; D gene: -; CDR3 protein: CSAGDTSTWEQYF; CDR3 DNA: TGCAGCGCGGGGGACACTTCTACGTGGGAGCAGTACTTC
J gene: TRBJ2-7; V gene: TRBV4-1; clone size: -; D gene: -; CDR3 protein: CASSQPGYHEQYF; CDR3 DNA: TGCGCCAGCAGCCAACCGGGGTATCACGAGCAGTACTTC
J gene: TRBJ2-2; V gene: TRBV11-2; clone size: -; D gene: -; CDR3 protein: CASSLAGELFF; CDR3 DNA: TGTGCCAGCAGCTTAGCCGGGGAGCTGTTTTTT
J gene: TRBJ2-4; V gene: TRBV29-1; clone size: few; D gene: TRBD2; CDR3 protein: CSVELGEGQNIQYF; CDR3 DNA: TGCAGCGTTGAATTGGGGGAGGGCCAAAACATTCAGTACTTC
J gene: TRBJ2-5; V gene: TRBV7-3; clone size: -; D gene: -; CDR3 protein: CASSLGYQETQYF; CDR3 DNA: TGTGCCAGCAGCTTAGGGTACCAAGAGACCCAGTACTTC
J gene: TRBJ1-1; V gene: TRBV30; clone size: -; D gene: -; CDR3 protein: CAWSELRGAGEAFF; CDR3 DNA: TGTGCCTGGAGTGAATTACGGGGGGCCGGTGAAGCTTTCTTT
J gene: TRBJ2-1; V gene: TRBV29-1; clone size: -; D gene: -; CDR3 protein: CSVDDSGHEQFF; CDR3 DNA: TGCAGCGTTGATGATAGCGGCCATGAGCAGTTCTTC
J gene: TRBJ2-3; V gene: TRBV29-1; clone size: -; D gene: TRBD2; CDR3 protein: CSVELGTSGRADTQYF; CDR3 DNA: TGCAGCGTTGAATTGGGGACTAGCGGGAGGGCAGATACGCAGTATTTT
J gene: TRBJ2-1; V gene: TRBV21-1; clone size: -; D gene: -; CDR3 protein: CASSKASSSGTYNEQFF; CDR3 DNA: TGTGCCAGCAGCAAAGCAAGCAGTAGCGGGACCTACAATGAGCAGTTCTTC